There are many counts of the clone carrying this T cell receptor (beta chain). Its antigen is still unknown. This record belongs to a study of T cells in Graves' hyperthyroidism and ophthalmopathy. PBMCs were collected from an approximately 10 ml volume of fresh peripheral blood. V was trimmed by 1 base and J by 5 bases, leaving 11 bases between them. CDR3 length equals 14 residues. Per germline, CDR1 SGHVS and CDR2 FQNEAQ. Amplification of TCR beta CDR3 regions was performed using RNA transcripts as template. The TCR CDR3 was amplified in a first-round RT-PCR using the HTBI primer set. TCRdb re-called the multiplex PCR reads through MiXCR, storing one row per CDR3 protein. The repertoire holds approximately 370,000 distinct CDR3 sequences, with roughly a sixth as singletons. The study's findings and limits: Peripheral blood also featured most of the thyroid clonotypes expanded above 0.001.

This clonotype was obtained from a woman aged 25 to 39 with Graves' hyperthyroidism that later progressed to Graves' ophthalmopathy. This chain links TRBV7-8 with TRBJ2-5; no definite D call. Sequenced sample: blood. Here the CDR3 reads CASSLDPESETQYF. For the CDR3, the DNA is TGTGCCAGCAGCTTAGATCCGGAATCGGAGACCCAGTACTTC.